This T cell receptor (beta chain) was obtained from a study of cytomegalovirus exposure and HLA in healthy donors listed by TCRdb under 2017. General notes on the study: According to an earlier analysis of 587 of the donors, some 170 million T cells yielded 120 million or so unique TCR beta sequences and roughly 280 Gb of sequence data. An earlier analysis of some 500 of the donors used high-throughput TCR beta sequencing to judge whether each TCR beta V gene segment behaved as functional or pseudogenic. Several DR-DQ haplotypes were handled as single units for association and clustering because linkage in the cohort was strong. Besides the first cohort of 500 to 700 subjects, a separate validation cohort made up of some 110 different subjects was used. Using immunosequencing, the study profiled T cell repertoires from 550 to 750 subjects and related those repertoires to cytomegalovirus serostatus. Among the approximately 430 genotyped donors, approximately 82% belonged to the genetic ancestry cluster associated with self-reported Caucasian donors. All discovery cohort repertoires had been generated on a single sequencing platform. Both class I and class II loci were covered by HLA typing, at four-digit resolution. Rather than drawing on any new phenotypic data, the later analysis identified candidate immune exposures from TCR beta sequences and the way those sequences occurred across donors. Across 300 to 400 genotyped donors of the cohort, an average of about 240,000 unique TCR beta nucleotide sequences per donor were sequenced, and approximately 17% of those sequences were non-productive. Roughly 300 gigabases of sequencing data and tens of millions of unique TCR sequences were included in an early release covering around 650 HLA-typed donors. The study aimed to test whether signatures of past pathogen exposure could be identified by cataloging public T cell receptors. In a later analysis, previously published TCR beta repertoires from about 640 donors were re-analyzed and high-resolution HLA genotyping was added so that TCR occurrence patterns could be studied. High-throughput TCR immunosequencing, statistical association of individual TCRs with disease status, and machine learning were combined to predict cytomegalovirus infection status. Donor age, sex, ethnicity and CMV serostatus were compiled together with the repertoire data. The number of typed donors differed by locus: roughly 620-640 for A, B, C, DRB1 and DQB1; 500 to 550 for DQA1; approximately 600 for DPA1; and 400 to 480 for DPB1. Genome-wide SNP genotypes for about 65% of the roughly 670 donors were used in a later genetic analysis, which treated that subset as a discovery cohort. What the research found in general, with its limitations: Most TCR sequences were observed very rarely across donors, whereas some public TCRs were present in many individuals. An earlier analysis of approximately 590 of the donors showed that most TCR beta V segments appeared in productive rearrangements either about 87% or about 30% of the time, which broadly matched IMGT annotations. The study listed 164 TCR beta chains as associated with cytomegalovirus. When HLA alleles, especially DR and DQ, strongly co-occurred, TCR associations were difficult to assign to individual alleles. An association between a missense DCLRE1C variant and V-gene and J-gene trimming of TCR beta chains was found in a later genetic analysis and replicated in an independent cohort. Roughly uniform sequencing depth across donors was assumed in presence/absence analyses, although this assumption may not hold. Correlated functional status among segregating V segments might reflect linkage disequilibrium, but an unknown experimental factor could not be ruled out. The sequencing pipeline was judged likely to have produced a cluster of highly shared sequence variants as a technical artifact. The 87-base-pair reads could not distinguish some IMGT-functional V segments, including TRBV6-2 and TRBV6-3, so those segments were excluded. In both the original and validation cohorts, the classifier was reported to diagnose cytomegalovirus status with high specificity and sensitivity. In a later analysis, most CMV-associated TCR beta chains were found to appear HLA-restricted, with HLA associations seemingly driven largely by CMV exposure. A few of the identified cytomegalovirus-associated TCR beta chains were confirmed in vitro to be specific for cytomegalovirus antigens. Only TCR beta chains were sequenced in this cohort, and the absence of alpha or paired-chain data limited detectable features. Several of the top co-occurrence clusters appeared to be linked to parvovirus B19, influenza, CMV and Epstein-Barr virus, according to a later analysis. CMV serostatus was the only immune exposure information available for the cohort. In a later analysis, HLA-associated TCR beta chains were found to be more clonally expanded and to have lower generation probabilities than equally common non-associated chains. At a false discovery rate of 0.05, a later analysis linked under 20,000 TCR beta sequences to specific HLA alleles. In a later analysis, the rate of TCR association differed among HLA loci, with DRB1 alleles having the most associated TCRs and HLA-C alleles having the fewest. A later genetic analysis reported fewer N-insertions in productive TCRs among donors in an Asian-associated ancestry cluster than the 666-donor mean. A further reported finding was that TCR beta sequences accurately predicted the HLA-A and HLA-B alleles for most subjects in the first cohort. Because counts were too low, seventeen rarely observed V segments, including chromosome 9 orphons, were excluded from the earlier analysis of fewer than 650 of the donors. According to the authors, the approach could potentially be generalized to other disease states and immunological phenotypes. Because HLA typing was missing for some donors at each locus, association tests included only the typed subset.

The V end loses 3 bases and the J end loses 0 bases, and a stretch of 6 bases separates them. Based on the germline V gene, the CDR1 and CDR2 sequences are KGHSH and LQKENI. The CDR3 measures 14 amino acids from cysteine to phenylalanine. Only the CDR3 region is kept as DNA, spanning 42 bases read in frame from base 1. The cohort consisted of 666 healthy bone marrow donors. At the time of sampling, all cohort members were nominally healthy, though unrecorded immune exposures were likely present. The donor was CMV seronegative and was included in the group of around 320 seronegative cohort members. Each donor provided a peripheral blood sample, and peripheral blood mononuclear cells were used for TCR beta sequencing. Genomic DNA was extracted from the blood cell samples with the Qiagen DNeasy Blood Extraction Kit. In regard to this clone: The antigen this receptor binds is unknown. Base qualities were left out, and no much larger clone turns up one base away.

Library preparation employed the immunoSEQ multiplex PCR assay. For the multiplex PCR, a mixture combining 60 forward primers for TCR Vbeta segments and 13 reverse primers for TCR Jbeta segments was used. The CDR3 region of rearranged TCR beta genes was amplified from genomic DNA by a multiplex PCR assay. On the Illumina HiSeq System, the amplified TCR beta libraries were sequenced as 87-base-pair reads. Processing in the source paper ran as follows. A later analysis tallied 75 million to 95 million unique TCR beta chains across the 610 or so repertoires, and approximately 12 million of those chains were shared by two or more donors. Raw reads were error-corrected and collapsed into unique sequences with a nearest-neighbor algorithm that merged closely related sequences to remove PCR and sequencing errors. Alignment of CDR3 sequences to IMGT reference sequences was used to assign V, D and J gene segments. For a sequence to be retained, a match of at least six nucleotides was required to both a V gene segment and a J gene segment. A rearrangement was called productive if the CDR3 had no stop codons and remained in frame with V and J, and every other rearrangement was called non-productive. Following IMGT convention, CDR3 was defined as the stretch from the second conserved V-encoded cysteine up to the conserved J-encoded phenylalanine. The earlier analysis of 587 of the donors excluded sequences that lacked an unambiguous match to a single V gene segment. In an earlier analysis of some 590 of the donors, V segments were called functional above 56.7% productive rearrangements and were called segregating when the between-donor standard deviation exceeded 5%. To diagnose cytomegalovirus status from the catalog of TCR beta chain sequences, a statistical classification framework was built. A later analysis assigned V and J genes by comparing TCR nucleotide sequences with IMGT/GENE-DB human TR gene sequences. A later analysis assigned CDR3 sequences and most-parsimonious VDJ recombination scenarios with the TCRdist pipeline. A later analysis defined each TCR beta chain by its CDR3 amino acid sequence plus V-gene family, and excluded reads lacking a unique V-gene family. In a later analysis, several hundred highly shared, low-generation-probability nucleotide sequences were removed to address suspected cross-contamination and a sequencing artifact. A later analysis calculated a clonal expansion index for each public chain from normalized within-repertoire ranks of inferred template counts. A later analysis computed generation probabilities with a VDJ recombination model fitted to out-of-frame rearrangements, and checked the results against IGoR. Hypergeometric tests were used in a later analysis to score TCR-TCR, TCR-HLA and TCR-CMV co-occurrence, with a repertoire-size bias correction applied to the TCR pairs. In a later analysis, false discovery rates were estimated by permuting HLA or CMV assignments 20 times. In a later analysis, co-occurring TCRs were grouped with DBSCAN, and TCRdist sequence similarity was added when clustering was performed within HLA-allele-positive subsets. Repertoires with fewer than 30,000 or more than 120,000 public chains were left out of co-occurrence clustering, as were about 5 repertoires with anomalous nucleotide sharing. Not all clones reach the TCRdb copy of this immuneACCESS table, which keeps in-frame sequences only. Checked studies attribute under half of the gap to unresolved V genes and leave the rest unexplained. That table furnishes V, J and clone size, whereas the DNA furnished D and trimming. The sample table lists 130,000 or so clones, around 8.5% of them with a count of one. The top ten constitute less than 7% of the sample.

The rearrangement combines TRBV18 with TRBJ1-5; TRBD1 is perhaps the D gene, given 6 matching bases. Sequencing used PBMCs. The sequence came from a man aged 40-49 years in good health and CMV-seronegative. The CDR3 region: CASSPDSSNQPQHF. The DNA sequence follows: TGTGCCAGCTCACCGGACAGTAGCAATCAGCCCCAGCATTTT.